This record looks at one T cell receptor beta chain sequence and its context. Its antigen remains unknown. On the basis of clinical symptoms, serum thyroxine and TRAb, thyroid ultrasound and orbital computed tomography, diagnoses were made. The CDR3 length is 16 residues. V trimming: 5 bases; J trimming: 1 base; junction bases outside the gene matches: 10. CDR1 and CDR2 from the germline V gene are PRHDT and FYEKMQ (reference sequence). The sample is drawn from a study of T cells in Graves' hyperthyroidism and ophthalmopathy. The study's findings and limits: From stable hyperthyroidism, ophthalmopathy was separated by a 13 V-J model.

From RNA transcripts, TCR beta CDR3 regions were amplified. The primer set for the first-round RT-PCR of the TCR CDR3 was HTBI. TCRdb called the multiplex PCR reads again in MiXCR, with one record for every CDR3 protein. The sample lists approximately 600,000 distinct CDR3 sequences, roughly 14% occurring once. The receptor was derived from a middle-aged woman with Graves' ophthalmopathy. Source material: blood. The genes are TRBV13 and TRBJ2-5; TRBD2 matches 7 bases. The chain's CDR3 is CASSQGASGLQETQYF. CDR3 in DNA: TGTGCCAGCAGCCAAGGGGCTAGCGGTCTCCAAGAGACCCAGTACTTC. The full variable domain, with the rest looked up from reference TRBV13 and TRBJ2-5, is AAGVIQSPRHLIKEKRETATLKCYPIPRHDTVYWYQQGPGQDPQFLISFYEKMQSDKGSIPDRFSAQQFSDYHSELNMSSLELGDSALYFCASSQGASGLQETQYFGPGTRLLVL.